This T cell receptor (beta chain) was identified in a study of regulatory T cells in long-lasting Graves disease (dated by TCRdb to the early 2020s). Broadly, across the study: Newly diagnosed Graves' disease patients had taken antithyroid drugs for less than 3 months. Peripheral blood TCR sequencing and RNA sequencing compared persistent Graves' disease patients with newly diagnosed Graves' disease patients. The study was registered as a clinical trial and conducted in China. A total of roughly 35 samples were covered by TCR sequencing, comprising approximately 13 persistent and some 20 newly diagnosed Graves' disease patients. Overall results and qualifications from the work: Only the TCR beta chain was sequenced and analyzed. Persistent disease showed preferential use of TRBV28, TRBJ1-2 and TRBJ2-5, whereas newly diagnosed disease favored TRBV20-1 and TRBJ2-1. Compared with newly diagnosed patients, persistent Graves' disease patients had lower TCR Shannon entropy and fewer highly expanded clones, which suggests clonal expansion. Peripheral blood alone was examined, since thyroid tissue, which constituted the primary lesion, could not be accessed. A larger number of public clonotypes was shared among persistent patients (fewer than 3,000) than among newly diagnosed patients (around 870). The small sample size was acknowledged by the authors as a limitation that may reduce accuracy.

The label giving this sample's time point can be read as: newly diagnosed GD, antithyroid drugs for less than 3 months. For both TCR sequencing and RNA sequencing, RNA was extracted from PBMCs in TRIzol. The diagnosis of Graves' disease was made according to American Thyroid Association guidelines. Patients were recruited from an endocrinology department in Xi'an, China. Each patient gave approximately 10 milliliters of peripheral blood, collected in an EDTA anticoagulant tube. Ficoll Paque Plus density gradient separation was used to isolate PBMCs, and no additional T cell sorting was done. An Agilent 2100 Bioanalyzer and agarose gel were used to check RNA quality, and a NanoDrop 2000 was used to measure RNA concentration. Receptors were amplified or captured by multiplex PCR. Sequencing relied on an Illumina HiSeq 4000. TCR beta libraries were built with iRepertoire HTBI primers and Arm-PCR amplification of CDR3 regions. Before sequencing, the PCR products went through gel purification. As for how the authors treated the data: Across samples, about 63 TRBV and 14 TRBJ segments were identified and used for gene usage analysis of CDR3 amino acid clonotypes. Filtered high-quality paired reads were merged into contigs using COPE and FqMerger. BLAST was used to align contigs to the IMGT TRBV, TRBD and TRBJ reference genes, and CDR3 was defined following IMGT. Any clonotype with a frequency above 0.1% was classified as a highly expanded clone. Repertoire diversity was measured by Shannon entropy, and V-J evenness by the Gini coefficient. Public clonotypes were defined as clonotypes shared by more than one individual. TCRdb reprocessed the public reads (quality trimming at Q25 with fastp, clone calling with MiXCR) and kept in-frame beta chains. CDR3 protein duplicates are merged, each entry listing the most common genes and DNA. The V and J calls, along with clone size, are taken from TCRdb and not from the paper's own processing. The table for this sample lists hundreds of thousands of distinct CDR3 sequences; approximately 15% of them were counted only once. The ten top clones hold 18% of the sample.

This clonotype was counted at least ten times. Its antigen remains unidentified. Base-call qualities are not available, and no considerably larger clone is one nucleotide away. V is trimmed back by 8 bases and J by 6 bases, and the junction contains 10 bases that no gene match accounts for. Including the terminal cysteine and phenylalanine, the CDR3 comprises 14 residues. Of all the DNA, just the CDR3 is kept, 42 bases in frame from base 1. From the germline V gene (reference sequence), CDR1 is GTSNPN and CDR2 is SVGIG. The sample was also reused in another study, on T cells in Graves' hyperthyroidism and ophthalmopathy. As described in the second report: Graves' hyperthyroidism was defined as stable when no progression to ophthalmopathy occurred over 18 months of follow-up. Hyperthyroidism patients were newly diagnosed, with disease duration under 2 months, and aged 18 to 65 years. The study excluded patients with uncontrolled infections, other autoimmune diseases, pregnancy or lactation. Diagnoses relied on clinical symptoms, serum thyroxine and TRAb, thyroid ultrasound and orbital computed tomography. The TCR CDR3 was subjected to a first round of RT-PCR using the HTBI primer set and the Qiagen OneStep RT-PCR kit. Most expanded thyroid clonotypes (frequency above 0.001) were also detected in blood, suggesting blood repertoires may reflect thyroid immune responses. Ophthalmopathy was separated from stable hyperthyroidism by a 13 V-J signature model, with approximately 90% sensitivity and roughly 81% specificity obtained in cross-validation and 80%/75% obtained in testing. In validation, the model predicted progression to ophthalmopathy with 55% to 71% sensitivity and around 72% specificity, a median of roughly seven months before onset. TCR V-J signatures able to tell the groups apart were searched for in a discovery cohort of 100 patients, of whom more than 40 had Graves' ophthalmopathy and about 60 had stable Graves' hyperthyroidism. Prospective prediction of ophthalmopathy was tested in an independent validation cohort of some 20 hyperthyroidism patients and 15 to 17 patients who later progressed to ophthalmopathy. The approximately 100 discovery patients were randomly divided into training and test sets at a 7:3 ratio. In several Graves' hyperthyroidism patients, the study also compared T-cell repertoires from thyroid tissue with T-cell repertoires from blood. Following sampling, methimazole starting at 30 mg daily was given to hyperthyroidism patients, and high-dose intravenous methylprednisolone was given to ophthalmopathy patients. Libraries were constructed in a second round of multiplex PCR, after which size selection and purification were performed. Sequencing of the libraries was done on an Illumina HiSeq2000 using paired-end 100 bp reads. SOAPnuke was used to process the raw data, throwing out any read that contained adapters or uncalled bases, had a mean Phred below 15, or lacked an exact constant-primer or identifier match. High-quality paired reads were merged with COPE v1.2.5, and unique nucleotide sequences were defined as clonotypes. MiTCR v1.1 was used to align clonotypes to the IMGT TRBV, TRBD and TRBJ reference segments. Analysis was restricted to V-J combinations with a frequency above 0.0001, which covered approximately 99% of repertoires. The TCS score was defined as F50 (clonal expansion) divided by E x V (chaos), with BLOSUM62-based TCRdist calculated between CDR3 peptides within each V-J. Welch's t-statistics and random forest reduced 500 to 650 V-J features to under 15, which were used in a naive Bayes classifier (R e1071). No statistical method was used to set the sample size in advance, and investigators knew the group allocation. TCR Vbeta CDR3 sequencing of roughly 140 peripheral blood samples (around 45 ophthalmopathy, 75 to 80 hyperthyroidism and some 17 progressor patients) is reported in the paper.

The receptor's source is a young woman with Graves disease. Donor details come from another sample of the same person, matched by shared clones. The receptor chain draws on TRBV30 and TRBJ2-1; 10 central nucleotides agree with TRBD1. The sample was peripheral blood mononuclear cells (PBMCs), taken at new diagnosis, from a patient treated with antithyroid drugs. The sequenced DNA: TGTGCCAGTTCCGGGACAGGGGTTGGCAATGAGCAGTTCTTC. Translated, it reads CASSGTGVGNEQFF.